Presented here are 16 T cell receptor beta chains from one specimen sequenced in a study of molecular identifiers for immune sequencing clone quantification. TCRdb re-called the PCR reads through MiXCR, storing one row per CDR3 protein. The data contain under 600,000 distinct CDR3 sequences, about 26% of them singletons. Sequenced sample: naive CD8+ T cells from blood, with Jurkat cell RNA spiked in. As for subset: FACS-sorted CD8+CD4-CCR7+CD45RA+ naive T cells. These receptor sequences come from a human donor in good health. Some libraries in this study had Jurkat cell RNA spiked in.

This clonotype was seen repeatedly, ten times or more. The chain has TRBV7-9 and TRBJ2-2; possible D gene TRBD2, 6 bases. Trimming removed 1 base at V and 3 bases at J, with 6 bases between. There are 14 residues in the CDR3. The V gene's germline CDR1 is SEHNR and CDR2 FQNEAQ (reference sequence). This CDR3 is CASSLERDTGELFF. The CDR3 DNA sequence: TGTGCCAGCAGCTTAGAGCGGGACACCGGGGAGCTGTTTTTT. The entire variable domain, with the rest obtained from reference TRBV7-9 and TRBJ2-2, is as follows: DTGVSQNPRHKITKRGQNVTFRCDPISEHNRLYWYRQTLGQGPEFLTYFQNEAQLEKSRLLSDRFSAERPKGSFSTLEIQRTEQGDSAMYLCASSLERDTGELFFGEGSRLTVL.

This chain joins TRBV19 and TRBJ1-1; possibly TRBD1 for D (5 bases). From germline, CDR1 is LNHDA and CDR2 SQIVND (reference sequence). The CDR3 is made up of 15 amino acids. V was cut by 2 bases and J by 4 bases, with 14 bases left in between. CDR3 sequence (DNA): TGTGCCAGTAGTATATCCCGCGGGGGACCCACTGAAGCTTTCTTT. Its translation is CASSISRGGPTEAFF.

This clonotype was recorded a few times. The genes are TRBV6-2 or TRBV6-3 and TRBJ2-7; D possibly uses TRBD1 or TRBD2 (5 bases each). The CDR3 is 14 residues long. Germline CDR1 is MNHEY and CDR2 is SVGEGT. Trimming removed 5 bases at V and 7 bases at J, with 18 bases between. This CDR3 reads CASSIPTKGLEQYF. In DNA form, the CDR3 reads TGTGCCAGCAGTATACCGACTAAGGGGCTGGAGCAGTACTTC.

The V call is TRBV28, the J call TRBJ2-3; the match to TRBD2 covers 9 bases. The CDR3 totals 19 residues. V was pared by 7 bases and J by 2 bases, with 19 bases of the junction left unmatched. CDR1 is MDHEN and CDR2 is SYDVKM in the germline V gene. CDR3 bases: TGTGCCAGCAAGTTAGGCCCCTTTCTCCGCGGGAGGGACACAGATACGCAGTATTTT. As protein: CASKLGPFLRGRDTDTQYF.

This clonotype was counted a few times. Germline and junction disagree at one end, which may indicate a read error. This chain links TRBV5-3 with TRBJ2-3; 8 bases agree with TRBD2. TRBV5-3 carries the ORF label, with uncertain function. The CDR3 is 19 residues long. The CDR3 DNA reads TGTGCCAGCAGCTTGTTTTGGAGCGGGAGTTCAGCTGGCACAGATACGCAGTATTTT. As protein: CASSLFWSGSSAGTDTQYF.

This clonotype has a handful of counts. The chain joins TRBV30 to TRBJ2-7; 11 nucleotides line up with TRBD2. The CDR3 length is 15 residues. Losses at the gene ends were 4 bases for V and 4 bases for J; bases not matched to a gene: 9. CDR1 and CDR2 (germline): GTSNPN, SVGIG (reference sequence). DNA for the CDR3: TGTGCCTGGACCGGACTAGCGGGTCCGTCGTACGAGCAGTACTTC. Translating gives CAWTGLAGPSYEQYF.

This chain uses TRBV27 with TRBJ2-7, with D perhaps TRBD1 (6 bases). Germline CDR1 and CDR2: MNHEY and SMNVEV (reference sequence). The CDR3 extends over 14 amino acids. Between the trimmed V and J ends, which lost 5 bases and 2 bases, there was a span of 13 bases. CDR3 amino acids: CASSVYTGPYEQYF. For the CDR3, the DNA is TGTGCCAGCAGTGTCTACACAGGGCCCTACGAGCAGTACTTC.

This chain connects TRBV19 to TRBJ2-3; D call uncertain. Trimming shortened V by 4 bases and J by 3 bases, and 8 bases separated the two germline ends. CDR3 length: 13 amino acids. Germline V gene data show CDR1 as LNHDA and CDR2 as SQIVND (reference sequence). As DNA, the CDR3 is TGTGCCAGTAGTAGGGTTGGTACAGATACGCAGTATTTT. This sequence encodes CASSRVGTDTQYF.

This chain connects TRBV21-1 to TRBJ2-4; TRBD1, the D gene given by the table, was not confirmed from the DNA. TRBV21-1 is classified as a pseudogene. The CDR3 runs to 17 residues. CDR3 nucleotides: TGTGCCAGCACTCAAAGGGGCGGGGGCCGCCCAAAAAACATTCAGTACTTC. It yields the protein CASTQRGGGRPKNIQYF.

The genes are TRBV20-1 and TRBJ2-7; 9 bases are a match to TRBD1. This CDR3 region has 13 residues. Germline V gives CDR1 DFQATT, CDR2 SNEGSKA (reference sequence). J lost 4 bases, V lost 3 bases, and 4 bases had no gene match. CDR3 loop: CSARGQGIYEQYF. The CDR3 coding sequence is TGCAGTGCTAGGGGACAGGGTATTTACGAGCAGTACTTC.

For this clonotype: A read error may explain this, as a much larger clone is one base away. CDR3 in DNA: TGTGCCGGCAGGGGAGCGGGGTCCCCGGAGACCCAGTACTTC. Translating gives CAGRGAGSPETQYF. The J gene is TRBJ2-5, the V gene TRBV12-3 or TRBV12-4; possibly TRBD2 for D (7 bases). The CDR3 consists of 14 residues.

This clonotype was found many times. This sequence joins TRBV14 and TRBJ1-2, with D unresolved. V lost 1 base and J lost 2, with 11 bases in between. Germline V gene data show CDR1 as SGHDN and CDR2 as FVKESK. CDR3 length: 15 amino acids. CDR3 in amino acids: CASSQGPRINYGYTF. The CDR3 coding sequence is TGTGCCAGCAGCCAAGGGCCCAGGATAAACTATGGCTACACCTTC.

This clonotype was picked up many times. The chain has TRBV4-1 and TRBJ2-3, with no clear D. The CDR3 covers 16 residues. V lost 0 bases and J lost 0, with 10 bases in between. Per the germline V gene, CDR1 is MGHRA and CDR2 is YSYEKL. Here the CDR3 reads CASSQDQAPSTDTQYF. CDR3 bases: TGCGCCAGCAGCCAAGATCAGGCACCTAGCACAGATACGCAGTATTTT.

As for this clonotype: With a much larger clone just one base away, this may be a read error. The chain carries TRBV29-1 and TRBJ1-2; the D gene is possibly TRBD1 (6 bases). CDR3 length: 13 residues. CDR1 SQVTM and CDR2 ANQGSEA come from the germline V gene. Trimming cost V 2 bases and J 4 bases, with 11 bases left between them. The CDR3: CSVENRGFYGYTF. The CDR3 DNA follows: TGCAGCGTTGAAAATAGGGGGTTCTATGGCTACACCTTC.

This clonotype has just a few counts. This rearrangement joins TRBV4-3 to TRBJ2-1, with 8 bases matching TRBD2. The germline V gene encodes CDR1 LGHNA and CDR2 YSLEER. The CDR3 sequence is 15 residues long. The V gene end was trimmed by 0 bases and the J gene end by 7 bases; junction bases not matched to a gene: 5. The CDR3 DNA reads TGCGCCAGCAGCCAAGATCCGGGGGGGAGGAATGAGCAGTTCTTC. Protein sequence: CASSQDPGGRNEQFF.

This clonotype was counted ten times or more. The chain couples TRBV6-5 to TRBJ2-3; TRBD1 matches at 7 bases. Trimming took 8 bases from V and 4 from J; bases not matched to a gene: 12. The CDR3 is 15 amino acids. The germline V gene has CDR1 MNHEY and CDR2 SVGAGI. The CDR3, as DNA: TGTGCCAGCGGAGTGTGGTCAACAGGGGCAGATACGCAGTATTTT. This codes for CASGVWSTGADTQYF.